What follows describes a single TCR beta chain. This record comes from a study of blood T cell repertoires in COVID-19. The wider study: Material from acute and convalescent COVID-19 was sourced from the United States, Italy and Spain. Sources were T cells, B-cell-depleted T cells, or PBMCs; the material itself was cDNA or gDNA.

Germline V CDR1 and CDR2: ENHRY, SYGVKD. The ends lost 4 bases at V and 4 bases at J; junction bases unmatched: 4. The length of the CDR3 is 15 residues. Source study methods: Reference gene primer amplification gave estimated nucleated cell counts. Assay: immunoSEQ multiplex PCR; the TCRdb copy retains only in-frame clones and omits some. V and J calls and clone size are copied from that table; D and trimming were computed from the DNA. Seen here are about 380,000 clones, less than 90% observed once, and the top ten hold 2.5% to 3%. Cohort assignment relied on participant-reported clinical history. The sample comprised PBMCs or T cells enriched from blood (not recorded which). The sequence was obtained from a woman aged 30 to 39 who had recovered from COVID-19. V usage is TRBV10-3 and J usage is TRBJ2-5, with TRBD2 matching over 12 bases. As DNA, the CDR3 is TGTGCCATCAGTGGACTAGCGGGAGAAGGAGAGACCCAGTACTTC. Translating gives CAISGLAGEGETQYF.